This T cell receptor beta chain was sequenced in a study of beta chain features in type 1 diabetes. The wider study: Taken together, all samples contributed approximately 110,000,000 examined sorted cells. Whole-study results and caveats: Lower insertion and higher deletion counts appeared at VDJ junctions in type 1 diabetes patients. TCRB CDR3 length was moderately but significantly reduced in all four CD4+ subsets of Type 1 diabetes patients.

The CDR3 runs to 13 residues. Germline loops: CDR1 SQVTM, CDR2 ANQGSEA. V lost 3 bases to trimming and J lost 14 bases, with 22 bases between them. Every isolated RNA sample was fully reverse transcribed, so sequencing captured expressed TCRB transcripts. Produced via immunoSEQ multiplex PCR; TCRdb's table is partial and in-frame only. The sample has 280,000 or so clones, around 16% seen once; the top ten hold 0.015% to 0.019%. Blood was drawn once from each donor into heparinised tubes. The draws averaged approximately 110 mL. Sorted CD4+ subsets: naive, central memory, regulatory, stem cell-like memory (CD45RO/CCR7/CD25/CD127/CD95/CD27 panel). Note on this clone: The antigen is unknown.

The chain couples TRBV29-1 to TRBJ1-1; D remains unclear. This sequence originates from a man aged 18 to 29 with type 1 diabetes. Sequencing was carried out using naive CD4+ T cells from blood. The CDR3 DNA sequence: TGCAGCGTTGACCAGGACGCGCGCGGGGTAGAATTCTTT. Residues: CSVDQDARGVEFF.